Below are 14 T cell receptor beta chains sequenced from a single sample in a study of CD8 T cells in ankylosing spondylitis. One entry per CDR3 protein, called by TCRdb with MiXCR from the 5' RACE reads. The data contain about 160,000 distinct CDR3 sequences, more than 40% of them singletons. The sample was synovial fluid, either unsorted or a sorted T cell fraction (not recorded which). The receptors derive from a male donor with ankylosing spondylitis.

The chain links TRBV27 to TRBJ1-1; D unclear. Germline CDR1 and CDR2: MNHEY and SMNVEV (reference sequence). The CDR3 totals 13 residues. Trimming stripped 8 bases from V and 0 bases from J, with 10 bases between. For the CDR3, the DNA is TGTGCCAGCGGGCCAGAACTGAACACTGAAGCTTTCTTT. Amino acid sequence: CASGPELNTEAFF.

This clonotype appeared once. The CDR3 sequence: CASSLSLPGFTVNGYTF. CDR3 bases: TGTGCCAGCAGCTTATCTCTCCCGGGATTTACCGTTAATGGCTACACCTTC. The J gene is TRBJ1-2, the V gene TRBV11-3; D gene unclear. The CDR3 has 17 residues. V was pared by 2 bases and J by 6 bases, with 22 bases between. The germline V gene encodes CDR1 SGHNT and CDR2 YENEEA.

This clonotype was seen once. The chain is built from TRBV7-2 and TRBJ1-3; D is unresolved. Germline CDR1 and CDR2: SGHTA and FQGNSA. This CDR3 has 16 amino acids. V lost 0 bases, J lost 2 bases, and 11 bases lay in between. The chain's CDR3 is CASSLARSGTGNTIYF. The CDR3 DNA follows: TGTGCCAGCAGCTTAGCGAGGAGTGGCACTGGAAACACCATATATTTT.

This clonotype has a handful of counts. The chain combines TRBV10-3 with TRBJ2-2; 9 bases fit TRBD1. Germline CDR1 is ENHRY and CDR2 is SYGVKD. The CDR3 spans 14 residues. V was clipped by 4 bases and J by 3 bases; unmatched bases: 0. The CDR3 loop is CAISGDRDTGELFF. The CDR3 bases are TGTGCCATCAGTGGGGACAGGGACACCGGGGAGCTGTTTTTT.

CDR3: CASSPQGPFYEQYF. The CDR3 bases are TGTGCCAGCAGCCCCCAGGGTCCATTCTACGAGCAGTACTTC. The chain has TRBV7-9 and TRBJ2-7; possibly TRBD1 for D (5 bases). V shed 5 bases and J shed 3 bases, with 14 bases lying between them. Germline CDR1 reads SEHNR; CDR2 reads FQNEAQ (reference sequence). The CDR3 has 14 residues.

Only a few counts were recorded for this clonotype. The V call is TRBV5-1, the J call TRBJ2-7, with no clear D. V lost 4 bases to trimming and J lost 2 bases, with 16 bases between them. This CDR3 has 15 residues. Germline V gene lookup returns CDR1 SGHRS and CDR2 YFSETQ. CDR3 residues: CASSPRTLEAYEQYF. CDR3 bases: TGCGCCAGCAGCCCCCGGACCCTAGAGGCCTACGAGCAGTACTTC.

V is TRBV12-3 or TRBV12-4 and J is TRBJ1-5; D perhaps matches TRBD1 (5 bases). The V end lost 1 base, the J end lost 4 bases, and 11 bases lay between the germline ends. The CDR3 loop spans 15 amino acids. CDR3 region: CASSLGQGGNQPQHF. In nucleotides, the CDR3 is TGTGCCAGCAGTTTAGGGCAGGGCGGTAATCAGCCCCAGCATTTT.

This sequence joins TRBV6-2 or TRBV6-3 and TRBJ2-7, with D maybe TRBD1 (6 bases). CDR1 is MNHEY, CDR2 SVGEGT, per germline. Trimming took 2 bases from V and 2 from J, leaving 13 bases between them. The CDR3 length is 15 residues. The CDR3 is CASSYNDRDTYEQYF. The CDR3 DNA sequence: TGTGCCAGCAGTTACAACGACCGGGACACCTACGAGCAGTACTTC.

This clonotype has only a few counts. CDR3 in amino acids: CASSQDTGEVETQYF. CDR3 nucleotide sequence: TGCGCCAGCAGCCAAGATACGGGGGAGGTGGAGACCCAGTACTTC. V and J are TRBV4-3 and TRBJ2-5; D may be TRBD2 (6 bases). V was pared by 0 bases and J by 5 bases, with 13 bases between. The length of the CDR3 is 15 residues. Germline CDR1 and CDR2: LGHNA and YSLEER.

V and J are TRBV10-3 and TRBJ2-7; 8 bases align to TRBD2. CDR3 length: 13 residues. Germline trimming cut 7 bases from V and 5 bases from J; bases unmatched to any gene: 7. Germline CDR1 ENHRY, CDR2 SYGVKD. CDR3 in DNA: TGTGCCATCATGGAGCGGGAGAGTGACGAGCAGTACTTC. It is translated as CAIMERESDEQYF.

The gene calls are TRBV9 and TRBJ1-5, with TRBD1 matching 10 bases. The CDR3 loop spans 19 amino acids. Trimming took 0 bases from V and 0 from J; bases not matched to a gene: 9. The germline V gene has CDR1 SGDLS and CDR2 YYNGEE. CDR3 bases: TGTGCCAGCAGCGTAGTGGGACAGGGGACGACCTATAGCAATCAGCCCCAGCATTTT. It specifies CASSVVGQGTTYSNQPQHF.

This chain's CDR3 is CASSQDQVGGARNYGYTF. The CDR3 bases are TGCGCCAGCAGCCAAGACCAGGTTGGGGGCGCCCGGAACTATGGCTACACCTTC. The chain combines TRBV4-1 with TRBJ1-2; tentative D call: TRBD1 (6 bases). V gave up 0 bases and J gave up 2 bases, with 19 bases separating them. The CDR3 has 18 residues. Germline-derived CDR1 and CDR2 are MGHRA and YSYEKL.

The J gene is TRBJ2-1, the V gene TRBV12-3 or TRBV12-4; TRBD1 might be the D (6 bases). The V end was cut by 6 bases, the J end by 0 bases, with 6 bases between. CDR3 length equals 13 residues. The CDR3 loop reads CASRDSSYNEQFF. The CDR3 DNA sequence: TGTGCCAGCAGGGACAGCTCCTACAATGAGCAGTTCTTC.

The chain employs TRBV10-3 and TRBJ2-5; D remains ambiguous. The CDR3 loop spans 15 amino acids. Trimming cost V 6 bases and J 1 base, with 15 bases left between them. Germline CDR1 reads ENHRY; CDR2 reads SYGVKD. The CDR3 reads CAISEQWRIQETQYF. CDR3 in DNA: TGTGCCATCAGCGAACAGTGGCGTATCCAAGAGACCCAGTACTTC.